This passage covers 19 T cell receptor beta chains from one sample sequenced in a study of blood T cell repertoires in COVID-19. Clones were read by immunoSEQ multiplex PCR, and TCRdb kept only the in-frame ones, dropping some. The repertoire consists of about 84,000 clones, with 75% to 90% occurring once and the leading ten covering roughly 1.2%. The sample taken for sequencing was peripheral blood. The origin of the receptors is an elderly man with active or convalescent COVID-19.

The rearrangement joins TRBV5-6 to TRBJ2-7; 14 bases map to TRBD2. Germline V gene lookup returns CDR1 SGHDT and CDR2 YYEEEE. The CDR3 has 14 residues. Trimming cost V 4 bases and J 9 bases; bases outside gene matches: 6. CDR3 DNA: TGTGCCAGCAGCCGACTAGCGGGAGGGGACGGGCAGTACTTC. Translating it yields CASSRLAGGDGQYF.

This chain uses TRBV11-1 with TRBJ2-1, with 10 bases that match TRBD2. The trim removed 4 bases at V and 4 bases at J, leaving 4 bases unmatched. This CDR3 comprises 15 residues. The V gene's germline CDR1 is SGHAT and CDR2 FQDESV (reference sequence). CDR3 bases: TGTGCCAGCAGCTCGAGCGGGAGGGCGTACAATGAGCAGTTCTTC. It encodes CASSSSGRAYNEQFF. The variable domain in full, with the rest retrieved from reference TRBV11-1 and TRBJ2-1, is EAEVAQSPRYKITEKSQAVAFWCDPISGHATLYWYRQILGQGPELLVQFQDESVVDDSQLPKDRFSAERLKGVDSTLKIQPAELGDSAMYLCASSSSGRAYNEQFFGPGTRLTVL.

The V and J genes are TRBV20-1 and TRBJ2-1, with 9 bases fitting TRBD2. The CDR3 spans 14 residues. From germline, CDR1 is DFQATT and CDR2 SNEGSKA (reference sequence). With V trimmed by 3 bases and J by 2 bases, 2 bases remained unmatched. The CDR3: CSASLAGAYNEQFF. The CDR3 DNA follows: TGCAGTGCTAGTTTAGCGGGAGCCTACAATGAGCAGTTCTTC.

The chain employs TRBV7-3 and TRBJ2-1; 9 nucleotides align to TRBD2. After removal of 5 bases from V and 3 bases from J, the junction contained 5 bases not matched to a gene. The CDR3 totals 15 residues. The germline gives CDR1 SGHTA, CDR2 FQGTGA. Here the CDR3 reads CASSRSGGGYNEQFF. The DNA for the CDR3 is TGTGCCAGCAGCCGTAGCGGGGGTGGCTACAATGAGCAGTTCTTC.

The J gene is TRBJ2-7, the V gene TRBV14, with 10 bases matching TRBD2. CDR3 length equals 14 residues. V was clipped by 4 bases and J by 10 bases; unmatched bases: 10. Germline CDR1 and CDR2: SGHDN and FVKESK. CDR3 sequence (DNA): TGTGCCAGCAGCCGACTAGCGGGCCAACCGGCCCAGTACTTC. This gives the protein CASSRLAGQPAQYF.

The chain recombines TRBV19 with TRBJ2-2; 14 bases match TRBD2. Germline V gene lookup returns CDR1 LNHDA and CDR2 SQIVND (reference sequence). The CDR3 has 15 amino acids. J was trimmed by 6 bases and V by 7 bases; bases with no gene match: 4. CDR3 coding DNA: TGTGCCAGTATGGGGACTAGCGGGAGCCCCGGGGAGCTGTTTTTT. Its protein product is CASMGTSGSPGELFF.

This clone was counted at least ten times. The chain joins TRBV28 to TRBJ2-2; tentatively, D is TRBD1 (5 bases). The V gene's germline CDR1 is MDHEN and CDR2 SYDVKM. Trimming cost V 6 bases and J 7 bases, with 18 bases left between them. The CDR3 is 15 residues long. CDR3 residues: CASRLRQFFGGELFF. The CDR3, as DNA: TGTGCCAGCAGGTTGAGACAGTTTTTTGGCGGGGAGCTGTTTTTT.

This CDR3 is CASSTGTGGWETQYF. The DNA for the CDR3 is TGTGCCAGCAGCACTGGGACAGGGGGCTGGGAGACCCAGTACTTC. The V call is TRBV6-2 or TRBV6-3, the J call TRBJ2-5, with 12 bases identical to TRBD1. J gave up 5 bases and V 6 bases, and 7 bases lay outside the gene matches. Per germline, CDR1 MNHEY and CDR2 SVGEGT. The CDR3 is 15 amino acids.

V and J are TRBV27 and TRBJ2-7; TRBD2 might be the D (6 bases). CDR3 length: 15 amino acids. V was shortened by 5 bases and J by 3 bases, with 17 bases between the two germline ends. Per germline, CDR1 MNHEY and CDR2 SMNVEV (reference sequence). CDR3 amino acids: CASSLASGAYYEQYF. The CDR3 nucleotides are TGTGCCAGCAGTCTAGCCTCGGGAGCCTACTACGAGCAGTACTTC.

The J gene is TRBJ2-7, the V gene TRBV4-3; TRBD2 might be the D (6 bases). This CDR3 has 13 amino acids. Germline lookup yields CDR1 LGHNA and CDR2 YSLEER. V shed 1 base and J shed 6 bases, with 10 bases lying between them. The CDR3 bases are TGCGCCAGCAGCCAAGGGGTGGGAGGCGAGCAGTACTTC. It is translated as CASSQGVGGEQYF.

The sample holds a few counts of this clone. The chain combines TRBV5-1 with TRBJ2-1; maybe TRBD1 (6 bases). This CDR3 contains 17 residues. V shed 2 bases and J shed 16 bases, with 31 bases lying between them. Germline CDR1 is SGHRS and CDR2 is YFSETQ. CDR3 protein: CASSLNTGTPTALGRFF. Written as DNA, the CDR3 is TGCGCCAGCAGCTTAAATACCGGGACACCCACGGCCCTTGGGCGTTTCTTC.

The rearrangement uses TRBV9 and TRBJ2-3; D call uncertain. Germline assignment: CDR1 SGDLS and CDR2 YYNGEE. The germline V and J ends were trimmed by 6 bases and 0 bases, with 14 bases remaining between them. The CDR3 runs to 15 residues. The CDR3 bases are TGTGCCAGCACCCCATCAGGATTTAGCACAGATACGCAGTATTTT. This codes for CASTPSGFSTDTQYF.

CDR3 region: CASSMVGLWETQYF. The DNA of the CDR3 is TGTGCCAGTAGTATGGTGGGCCTTTGGGAGACCCAGTACTTC. This chain joins TRBV19 and TRBJ2-5; D gene ambiguous. Trimming shortened V by 3 bases and J by 5 bases, and 13 bases separated the two germline ends. There are 14 residues in the CDR3. Looked up from germline, CDR1 is LNHDA and CDR2 is SQIVND (reference sequence).

This rearrangement joins TRBV19 to TRBJ1-3; D uncertain. CDR1 is LNHDA, CDR2 SQIVND, per germline (reference sequence). Between the trimmed V and J ends, which lost 5 bases and 2 bases, there was a span of 7 bases. The CDR3 loop spans 13 amino acids. In DNA, the CDR3 is TGTGCCAGTAGTGAGGGAACTGGAAACACCATATATTTT. Translating it yields CASSEGTGNTIYF.

The chain has TRBV4-2 and TRBJ2-1; TRBD2 aligns across 9 bases. The trim removed 2 bases at V and 2 bases at J, leaving 7 bases unmatched. There are 17 residues in the CDR3. Germline assignment: CDR1 LGHNA and CDR2 YNFKEQ. CDR3 sequence (DNA): TGTGCCAGCAGCCAACCTTATAGCGGGAGACCCTACAATGAGCAGTTCTTC. It specifies CASSQPYSGRPYNEQFF.

Of note for this clone: Other DNA sequences of this sample code for an identical CDR3. V gene TRBV7-2 combines with J gene TRBJ2-5; possibly TRBD1 for D (5 bases). V shed 0 bases and J shed 4 bases, with 9 bases lying between them. CDR3 length equals 14 residues. Per germline, CDR1 SGHTA and CDR2 FQGNSA. CDR3 coding DNA: TGTGCCAGCAGCTTAGCCTCAGGGCGAGAGACCCAGTACTTC. As protein: CASSLASGRETQYF.

This clone occurred once. The CDR3 region is CATDRAGQPQHF. CDR3 DNA sequence: TGTGCCACCGACAGGGCGGGGCAGCCCCAGCATTTT. The chain joins TRBV6-5 to TRBJ1-5; TRBD1 matches at 7 bases. The trim removed 10 bases at V and 7 bases at J, leaving 7 bases unmatched. Germline CDR1 is MNHEY and CDR2 is SVGAGI. CDR3 length equals 12 residues.

The chain has TRBV6-5 and TRBJ2-5; TRBD1 matches 7 bases. The length of the CDR3 is 13 residues. Germline CDR1 and CDR2: MNHEY and SVGAGI. Unmatched junction bases numbered 1, after V lost 6 bases and J lost 0 bases. This CDR3 reads CASSGTDQETQYF. The CDR3 DNA is TGTGCCAGCAGCGGGACAGACCAAGAGACCCAGTACTTC.

This chain uses TRBV5-4 with TRBJ2-1; D remains ambiguous. The V end was cut by 1 base, the J end by 8 bases, with 10 bases between. CDR3 length equals 13 residues. Germline V gene sequence: CDR1 SGHNT, CDR2 YYREEE (reference sequence). CDR3 nucleotide sequence: TGTGCCAGCAGCTTGCCCATCTCGGATGAGCAGTTCTTC. Translating it yields CASSLPISDEQFF.